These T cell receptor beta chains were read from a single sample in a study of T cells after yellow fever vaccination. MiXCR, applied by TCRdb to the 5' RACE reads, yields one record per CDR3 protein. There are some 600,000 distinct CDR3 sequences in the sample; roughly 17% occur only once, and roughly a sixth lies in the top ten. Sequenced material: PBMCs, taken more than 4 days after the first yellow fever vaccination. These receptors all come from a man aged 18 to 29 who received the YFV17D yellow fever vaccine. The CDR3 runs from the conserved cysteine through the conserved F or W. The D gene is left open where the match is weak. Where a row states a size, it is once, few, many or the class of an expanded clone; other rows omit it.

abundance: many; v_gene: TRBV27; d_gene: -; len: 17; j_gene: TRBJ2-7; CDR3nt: TGTGCCAGCAGTTCTTTGGTGGGGGGCTACCATACCACCCGGCAGTACTTC; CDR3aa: CASSSLVGGYHTTRQYF
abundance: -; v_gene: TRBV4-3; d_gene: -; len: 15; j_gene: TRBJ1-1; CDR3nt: TGCGCCAGCAGCCAAGATGCTCGACAGAACACTGAAGCTTTCTTT; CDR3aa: CASSQDARQNTEAFF
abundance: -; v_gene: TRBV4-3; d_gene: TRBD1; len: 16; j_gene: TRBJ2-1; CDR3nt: TGCGCCAGCAGCCCCGCGGACAGGCACTCCTACAATGAGCAGTTCTTC; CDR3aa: CASSPADRHSYNEQFF
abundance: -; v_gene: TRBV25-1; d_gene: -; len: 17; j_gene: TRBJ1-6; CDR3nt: TGTGCCAGCAGTGAATTATTAGCGGGTAAAACAAATTCACCCCTCCACTTT; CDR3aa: CASSELLAGKTNSPLHF
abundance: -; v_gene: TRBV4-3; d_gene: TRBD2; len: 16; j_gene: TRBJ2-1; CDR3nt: TGCGCCAGCAGCCATCAAGCTAGCGGGGAATACAATGAGCAGTTCTTC; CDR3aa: CASSHQASGEYNEQFF
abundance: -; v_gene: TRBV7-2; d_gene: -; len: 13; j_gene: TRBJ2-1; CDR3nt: TGTGCCAGCAGCTTCGATGGGGTCGGTGAGCAGTTCTTC; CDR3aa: CASSFDGVGEQFF
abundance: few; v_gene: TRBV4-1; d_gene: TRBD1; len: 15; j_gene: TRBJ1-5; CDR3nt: TGCGCCAGCAGCCAAGGAAGGACAGGAAATCAGCCCCAGCATTTT; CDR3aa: CASSQGRTGNQPQHF
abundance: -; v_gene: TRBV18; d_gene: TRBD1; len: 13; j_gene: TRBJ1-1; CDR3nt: TGTGCCAGCTCAACTACGGGACAGGGTGAAGCTTTCTTT; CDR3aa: CASSTTGQGEAFF
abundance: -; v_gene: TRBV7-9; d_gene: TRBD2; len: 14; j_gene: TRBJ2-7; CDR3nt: TGTGCCAGCAGCCGTAGCGGGGGTGGATACGAGCAGTACTTC; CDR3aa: CASSRSGGGYEQYF
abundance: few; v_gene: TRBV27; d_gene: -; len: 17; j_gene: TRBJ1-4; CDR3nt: TGTGCCAGCAGTTCGGATCCAATGTGGGGGGGCTATGAAAAACTGTTTTTT; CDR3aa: CASSSDPMWGGYEKLFF
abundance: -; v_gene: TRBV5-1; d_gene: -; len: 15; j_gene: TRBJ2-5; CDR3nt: TGCGCCAGCAGCTTGGTTGCGGGACCCCAAGAGACCCAGTACTTC; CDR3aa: CASSLVAGPQETQYF
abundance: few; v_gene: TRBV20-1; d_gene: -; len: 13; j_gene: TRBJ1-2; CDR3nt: TGCAGTGCTAGAGATAAGGATAACTATGGCTACACCTTC; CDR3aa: CSARDKDNYGYTF
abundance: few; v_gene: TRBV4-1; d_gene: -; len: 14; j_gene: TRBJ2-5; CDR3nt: TGCGCCAGCAGCCAAGTTCCGGGGCCGGAGACCCAGTACTTC; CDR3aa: CASSQVPGPETQYF
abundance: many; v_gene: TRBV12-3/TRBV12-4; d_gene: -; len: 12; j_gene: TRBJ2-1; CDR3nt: TGTGCCAGCAGTCAAGGTCGGGGTGAGCAGTTCTTC; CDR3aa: CASSQGRGEQFF
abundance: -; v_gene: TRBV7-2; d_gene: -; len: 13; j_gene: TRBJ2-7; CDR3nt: TGTGCCAGCAGCTCGGGACGGGGGTACGAGCAGTACTTC; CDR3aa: CASSSGRGYEQYF
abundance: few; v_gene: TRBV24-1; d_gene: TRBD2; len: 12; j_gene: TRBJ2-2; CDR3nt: TGTGCCACCGACGGACTAGACTCGGAGCTGTTTTTT; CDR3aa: CATDGLDSELFF
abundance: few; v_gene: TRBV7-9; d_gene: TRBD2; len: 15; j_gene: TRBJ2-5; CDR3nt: TGTGCCAGCAGCTTAGTGCGGGGGGCTCAAGAGACCCAGTACTTC; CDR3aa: CASSLVRGAQETQYF
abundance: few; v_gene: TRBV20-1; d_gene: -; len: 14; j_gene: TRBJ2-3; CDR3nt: TGCAGTGCTAGAGACGGACACCTCACAGATACGCAGTATTTT; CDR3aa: CSARDGHLTDTQYF
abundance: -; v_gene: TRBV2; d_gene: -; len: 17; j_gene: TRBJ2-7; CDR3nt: TGTGCCAGCAGTGAATTTATTGGCGGGGGCCTAAGGGGCGAGCAGTACTTC; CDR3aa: CASSEFIGGGLRGEQYF
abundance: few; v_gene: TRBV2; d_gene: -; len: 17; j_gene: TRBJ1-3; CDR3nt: TGTGCCAGCAGTGACAATACAGGGACTGGAGCTGGAAACACCATATATTTT; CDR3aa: CASSDNTGTGAGNTIYF
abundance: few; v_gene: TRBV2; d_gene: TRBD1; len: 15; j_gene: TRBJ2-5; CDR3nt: TGTGCCAGCAGAGCTTCTACAGGGGGCACAGAGACCCAGTACTTC; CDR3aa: CASRASTGGTETQYF
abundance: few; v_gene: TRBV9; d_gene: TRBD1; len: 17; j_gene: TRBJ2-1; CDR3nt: TGTGCCAGCAGCGGAGGGCATTCTGGGACAGGGAACAATGAGCAGTTCTTC; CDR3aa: CASSGGHSGTGNNEQFF
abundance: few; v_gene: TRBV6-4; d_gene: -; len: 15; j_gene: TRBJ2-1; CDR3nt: TGTGCCAGCAGCGGACACCCCGGGGGGCCCAATGAGCAGTTCTTC; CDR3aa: CASSGHPGGPNEQFF
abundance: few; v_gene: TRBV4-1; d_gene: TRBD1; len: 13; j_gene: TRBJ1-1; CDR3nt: TGCGCCAGCAGCCTTCCCAGTGAGACAGGGGCTTTCTTT; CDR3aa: CASSLPSETGAFF
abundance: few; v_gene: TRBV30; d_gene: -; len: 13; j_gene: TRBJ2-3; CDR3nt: TGTGCCTCGAGAGGGCCAGAGTCGGGTACGCAGTATTTT; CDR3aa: CASRGPESGTQYF
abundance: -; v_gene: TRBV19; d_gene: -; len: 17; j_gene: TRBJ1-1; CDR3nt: TGTGCCAGTAAAAAAAAGCCCCCGGGGGGCCCAGCGGGTGAAGCTTTCTTT; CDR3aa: CASKKKPPGGPAGEAFF
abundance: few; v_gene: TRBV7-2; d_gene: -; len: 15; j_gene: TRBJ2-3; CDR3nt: TGTGCCAGCAGCCGAAACCCCGGGGCGGCAGATACGCAGTATTTT; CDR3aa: CASSRNPGAADTQYF
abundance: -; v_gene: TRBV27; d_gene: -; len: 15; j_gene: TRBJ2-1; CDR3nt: TGTGCCAGCAGTTTATCGATGATAGTCAGGAATGAGCAGTTCTTC; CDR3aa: CASSLSMIVRNEQFF
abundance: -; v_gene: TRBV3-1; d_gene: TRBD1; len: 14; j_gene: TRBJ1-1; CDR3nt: TGTGCCAGCAGCCAAGCCAGGGGGCCTACTGAAGCTTTCTTT; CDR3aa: CASSQARGPTEAFF
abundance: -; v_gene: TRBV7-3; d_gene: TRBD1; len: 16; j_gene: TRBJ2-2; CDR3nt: TGTGCCAGCAGTCCGGACCGACCAGGGGGCACCGGGGAGCTGTTTTTT; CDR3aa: CASSPDRPGGTGELFF
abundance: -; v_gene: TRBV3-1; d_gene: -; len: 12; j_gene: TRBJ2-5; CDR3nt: TGTGCCAGCAGCCCTGAAGGCAAGACCCAGTACTTC; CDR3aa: CASSPEGKTQYF
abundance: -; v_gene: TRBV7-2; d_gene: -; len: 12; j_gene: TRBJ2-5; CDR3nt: TGTGCCAGCACCCCGGTGAAGGGGACCCAGTACTTC; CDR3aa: CASTPVKGTQYF
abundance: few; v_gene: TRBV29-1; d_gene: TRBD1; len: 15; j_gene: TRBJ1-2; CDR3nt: TGCAGCGTTGATAGTGGGGGACAGGGGGCCGATGGCTACACCTTC; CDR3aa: CSVDSGGQGADGYTF
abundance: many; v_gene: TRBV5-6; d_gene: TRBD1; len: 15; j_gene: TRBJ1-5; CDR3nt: TGTGCCAGCAGCATGGGACAGATTAGCAATCAGCCCCAGCATTTT; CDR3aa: CASSMGQISNQPQHF
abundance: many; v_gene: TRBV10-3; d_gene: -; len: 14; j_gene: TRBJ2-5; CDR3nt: TGTGCCATCAGTGATAGCAGGGACCAAGAGACCCAGTACTTC; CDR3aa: CAISDSRDQETQYF
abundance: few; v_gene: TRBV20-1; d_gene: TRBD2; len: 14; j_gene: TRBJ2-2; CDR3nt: TGCAGTGCTAGTAGCGGGACGAACACCGGGGAGCTGTTTTTT; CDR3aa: CSASSGTNTGELFF
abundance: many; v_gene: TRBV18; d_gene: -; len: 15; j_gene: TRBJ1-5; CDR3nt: TGTGCCAGCTCACCCCGTCCAGTCGAGGGGCAGCCCCAGCATTTT; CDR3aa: CASSPRPVEGQPQHF
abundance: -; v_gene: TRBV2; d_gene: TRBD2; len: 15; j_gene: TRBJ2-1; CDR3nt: TGTGCCAGTGCCCTAGCGGGGGCAATCTACAATGAGCAGTTCTTC; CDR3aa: CASALAGAIYNEQFF
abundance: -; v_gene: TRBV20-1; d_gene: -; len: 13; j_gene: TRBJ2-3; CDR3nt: TGCAGTGCTAGTTGGGGGGCCGGAGATACGCAGTATTTT; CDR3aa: CSASWGAGDTQYF
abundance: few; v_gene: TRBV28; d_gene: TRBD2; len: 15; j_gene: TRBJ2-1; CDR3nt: TGTGCCAGCAGTAATAGCGGGGGGCCCAGCAATGAGCAGTTCTTC; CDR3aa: CASSNSGGPSNEQFF
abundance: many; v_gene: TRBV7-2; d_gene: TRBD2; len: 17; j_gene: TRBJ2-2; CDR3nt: TGTGCCAGCAGCTTAAACTTACTAGCGGGGGACACCGGGGAGCTGTTTTTT; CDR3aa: CASSLNLLAGDTGELFF
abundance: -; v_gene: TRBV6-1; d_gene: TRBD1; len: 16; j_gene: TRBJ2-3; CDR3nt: TGTGCCAGCACGACATGGACAGGGGGCTACGTAGATACGCAGTATTTT; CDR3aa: CASTTWTGGYVDTQYF
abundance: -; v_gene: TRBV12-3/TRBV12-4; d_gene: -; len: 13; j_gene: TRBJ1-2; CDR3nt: TGTGCCAGCAGTAGAGGACAGTTCTATGGCTACACCTTC; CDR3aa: CASSRGQFYGYTF
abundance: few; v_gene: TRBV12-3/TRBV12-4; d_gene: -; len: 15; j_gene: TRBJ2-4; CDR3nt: TGTGCCAGCAGTCCACGGGGTTATACCAAAAACATTCAGTACTTC; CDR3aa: CASSPRGYTKNIQYF
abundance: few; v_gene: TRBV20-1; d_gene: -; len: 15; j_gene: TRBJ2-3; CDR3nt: TGCAGTGCTACGTCCGCTAGCGATAGCACAGATACGCAGTATTTT; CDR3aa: CSATSASDSTDTQYF
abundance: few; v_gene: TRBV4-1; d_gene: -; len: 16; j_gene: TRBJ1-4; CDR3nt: TGCGCCAGCAGCCAAGCTTCGGAGGGCACTCCTGAAAAACTGTTTTTT; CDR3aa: CASSQASEGTPEKLFF
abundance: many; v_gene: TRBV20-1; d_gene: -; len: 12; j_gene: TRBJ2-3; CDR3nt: TGCAGTGCTATTGGTGGCACAGATACGCAGTATTTT; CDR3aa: CSAIGGTDTQYF
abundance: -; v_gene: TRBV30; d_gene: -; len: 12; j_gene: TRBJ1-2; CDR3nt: TGTGCCTGGACCCCCGGGGGGCAAGGCTACACCTTC; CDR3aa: CAWTPGGQGYTF
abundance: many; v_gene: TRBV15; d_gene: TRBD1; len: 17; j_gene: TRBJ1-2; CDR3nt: TGTGCCACCAGCAGAGATCTGGGACAGGGACTTAACTATGGCTACACCTTC; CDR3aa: CATSRDLGQGLNYGYTF
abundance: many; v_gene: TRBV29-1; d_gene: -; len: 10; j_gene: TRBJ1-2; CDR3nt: TGCAGCGTTGGCCAGAATGGCTACACCTTC; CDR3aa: CSVGQNGYTF
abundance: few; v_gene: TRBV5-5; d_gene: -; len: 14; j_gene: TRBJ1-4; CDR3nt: TGTGCCAGCAGCGAGGAGGGGTTGCGGGAAAAACTGTTTTTT; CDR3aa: CASSEEGLREKLFF
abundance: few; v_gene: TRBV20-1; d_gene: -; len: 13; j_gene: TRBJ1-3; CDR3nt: TGCAGTGCCCGGGAGGAATCTGGAAACACCATATATTTT; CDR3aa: CSAREESGNTIYF